Following are 20 T cell receptor beta chains from one sample sequenced in a study of T cell repertoires in cytomegalovirus infection. Each CDR3 protein is one row after TCRdb ran MiXCR on the reads. Altogether hundreds of thousands of distinct CDR3 sequences are present, under 8.5% being singletons, with the ten largest covering under 7%. The material sequenced was PBMCs. These receptor sequences come from a human donor in good health (CMV status not recorded). Some clones in this sample may be carry-over from other donors' samples.

J is TRBJ1-5 and V is TRBV20-1, with D unclear. CDR1 is DFQATT and CDR2 is SNEGSKA in the germline V gene (reference sequence). CDR3 length: 14 amino acids. Trimming pared 6 bases from V and 0 bases from J, leaving 12 bases between. CDR3 sequence: CSARDQYSNQPQHF. The CDR3 DNA reads TGCAGTGCCCGCGACCAATATAGCAATCAGCCCCAGCATTTT.

In this sample, this clonotype turned up many times. The chain uses TRBV4-2 and TRBJ1-5, with D hard to call. The V gene's germline CDR1 is LGHNA and CDR2 YNFKEQ. This CDR3 region has 17 residues. Trimming removed 0 bases from V and 2 bases from J, with 14 bases in between. For the CDR3, the DNA is TGTGCCAGCAGCCAAGATCCGGAGGGAAAGGGCAATCAGCCCCAGCATTTT. It specifies CASSQDPEGKGNQPQHF.

This clonotype was found many times. V is TRBV20-1 and J is TRBJ1-2, with D tentatively TRBD1 (5 bases). The CDR3 runs 12 residues. V lost 5 bases and J lost 10, with 17 bases in between. Germline V lookup: CDR1 DFQATT, CDR2 SNEGSKA (reference sequence). In DNA form, the CDR3 reads TGCAGTGCTCCTACAGACCCGGGGACCTACACCTTC. Translated, it gives CSAPTDPGTYTF.

This clonotype was seen ten or more times. The chain joins TRBV7-2 to TRBJ2-3; 11 nucleotides align to TRBD2. The germline V gene encodes CDR1 SGHTA and CDR2 FQGNSA. V was pared by 10 bases and J by 4 bases, with 7 bases of the junction left unmatched. The CDR3 totals 14 residues. The chain's CDR3 is CATATSGASDTQYF. The CDR3 DNA is TGTGCCACCGCGACTAGCGGGGCCTCAGATACGCAGTATTTT.

This clonotype was picked up many times. The chain is built from TRBV7-9 and TRBJ1-5, with no clear D. This CDR3 has 14 amino acids. V gave up 1 base and J gave up 1 base, with 5 bases separating them. Germline-derived CDR1 and CDR2 are SEHNR and FQNEAQ (reference sequence). The CDR3 bases are TGTGCCAGCAGCTTAGGGGCAAGCAATCAGCCCCAGCATTTT. Amino acids: CASSLGASNQPQHF.

Ten or more counts support this clonotype. The genes are TRBV6-2 or TRBV6-3 and TRBJ2-7; possible D gene TRBD1, 6 bases. This CDR3 is built from 12 residues. Trimming shortened V by 6 bases and J by 3 bases, and 9 bases separated the two germline ends. The germline V gene has CDR1 MNHEY and CDR2 SVGEGT. In DNA, the CDR3 is TGTGCCAGCAGCTGGACAGTCTACGAGCAGTACTTC. Translated: CASSWTVYEQYF.

At least ten counts were recorded for this clonotype. The chain carries TRBV7-2 and TRBJ1-2; the match to TRBD1 covers 8 bases. With V trimmed by 6 bases and J by 6 bases, 6 bases remained unmatched. The germline CDR1 and CDR2 sequences are SGHTA and FQGNSA. This CDR3 is 13 amino acids long. CDR3 sequence reads: CASSLDRVDGYTF. CDR3 sequence (DNA): TGTGCCAGCAGTTTGGACAGGGTTGATGGCTACACCTTC.

In its sample, this clonotype was seen many times. J is TRBJ2-7 and V is TRBV7-2, with 7 positions matching TRBD1. With V trimmed by 2 bases and J by 3 bases, 4 bases remained unmatched. Germline V CDR1 and CDR2: SGHTA, FQGNSA. There are 14 residues in the CDR3. CDR3 residues: CASSLQQGSYEQYF. The CDR3 bases are TGTGCCAGCAGCTTACAACAGGGGAGCTACGAGCAGTACTTC. Filled out from reference TRBV7-2 and TRBJ2-7, the complete variable domain reads GAGVSQSPSNKVTEKGKDVELRCDPISGHTALYWYRQSLGQGLEFLIYFQGNSAPDKSGLPSDRFSAERTGGSVSTLTIQRTQQEDSAVYLCASSLQQGSYEQYFGPGTRLTVT.

Ten or more counts support this clonotype. The chain has TRBV4-2 and TRBJ2-2, with 7 bases lining up with TRBD2. J gave up 0 bases and V 0 bases, and 1 base lay outside the gene matches. Germline CDR1 LGHNA, CDR2 YNFKEQ. CDR3 length: 16 amino acids. The CDR3 sequence is CASSQEGGANTGELFF. CDR3 nucleotides: TGTGCCAGCAGCCAAGAGGGGGGGGCGAACACCGGGGAGCTGTTTTTT.

This clonotype has ten or more counts. This CDR3 is CASTERGRYNEQFF. The CDR3 DNA follows: TGTGCCAGCACCGAGCGGGGGAGGTACAATGAGCAGTTCTTC. The genes are TRBV6-2 or TRBV6-3 and TRBJ2-1, with TRBD2 matching 8 bases. This CDR3 has 14 amino acids. The V and J ends lost 7 bases and 4 bases, in that order; junction bases with no gene match: 6. Germline V gene lookup returns CDR1 MNHEY and CDR2 SVGEGT.

With regard to this clonotype: A read error is possible here, since a much larger clone lies one base away. It is likely a read error, because the conserved phenylalanine at the end of the CDR3 is missing. This sequence joins TRBV7-6 and TRBJ1-5, with TRBD1 matching 7 bases. CDR1 and CDR2 (germline): SGHVS, FNYEAQ. The CDR3 is 14 residues long. The ends lost 3 bases at V and 6 bases at J; junction bases unmatched: 5. This chain's CDR3 is CASSLTGQSQPQHL. In DNA, the CDR3 is TGTGCCAGCAGCTTGACAGGGCAGAGTCAGCCCCAGCATCTT.

This clonotype was counted many times. The V gene is TRBV7-2, the J gene TRBJ1-1; 7 nucleotides line up with TRBD1. This CDR3 is built from 14 residues. In germline, CDR1 is SGHTA, CDR2 FQGNSA. V was pared by 5 bases and J by 1 base, with 4 bases of the junction left unmatched. CDR3 protein: CASSVTGRNTEAFF. CDR3 nucleotide sequence: TGTGCCAGCAGCGTGACAGGGCGGAACACTGAAGCTTTCTTT.

There are many counts of this clonotype. V gene TRBV20-1 combines with J gene TRBJ2-3; D uncertain. Germline assignment: CDR1 DFQATT and CDR2 SNEGSKA (reference sequence). The V end lost 2 bases, the J end lost 1 base, and 16 bases lay between the germline ends. CDR3 length: 16 residues. The DNA of the CDR3 is TGCAGTGCTAGACCTCTTCCCAGCGTTGGCACAGATACGCAGTATTTT. This sequence encodes CSARPLPSVGTDTQYF.

The genes are TRBV5-6 and TRBJ2-3, with D tentatively TRBD2 (7 bases). Trimming took off 8 bases at V and 1 base at J, with 17 bases between the two ends. The germline gives CDR1 SGHDT, CDR2 YYEEEE. The CDR3 consists of 15 residues. In DNA, the CDR3 is TGTGCCAGTTCTTGGGGGCTAGCGGGCACAGATACGCAGTATTTT. Its translation is CASSWGLAGTDTQYF. The whole variable domain, remainder taken from reference TRBV5-6 and TRBJ2-3, is DAGVTQSPTHLIKTRGQQVTLRCSPKSGHDTVSWYQQALGQGPQFIFQYYEEEERQRGNFPDRFSGHQFPNYSSELNVNALLLGDSALYLCASSWGLAGTDTQYFGPGTRLTVL.

This clonotype was found many times. The gene calls are TRBV19 and TRBJ2-1; maybe TRBD1 (6 bases). Germline values: CDR1 LNHDA, CDR2 SQIVND (reference sequence). This CDR3 has 15 residues. The V and J ends lost 6 bases and 8 bases respectively, with 20 bases between them. The CDR3 region has the DNA TGTGCCAGTAGCCCCACGGACAGAGCTAGGGATGAGCAGTTCTTC. Protein sequence: CASSPTDRARDEQFF.

Many counts were recorded for this clonotype. The chain recombines TRBV7-2 with TRBJ2-3, with D possibly TRBD1 on 5 matching bases. The CDR3 is 15 residues long. Looked up from germline, CDR1 is SGHTA and CDR2 is FQGNSA. Trimming took 4 bases from V and 3 from J, leaving 14 bases between them. CDR3 sequence reads: CASSSGGARTDTQYF. CDR3 DNA: TGTGCCAGCAGCTCCGGTGGGGCGCGGACAGATACGCAGTATTTT.

This clonotype was picked up many times. The J gene is TRBJ2-5, the V gene TRBV7-2; a possible D gene is TRBD2 (5 bases). Trimming removed 5 bases at V and 1 base at J, with 5 bases between. Germline CDR1 reads SGHTA; CDR2 reads FQGNSA. This CDR3 contains 12 residues. The CDR3 coding sequence is TGTGCCAGCAGCACTAGCCAAGAGACCCAGTACTTC. Translation: CASSTSQETQYF.

This clonotype came up a few times. One end of the junction is discordant with germline, which a read error may explain. The chain links TRBV12-3 or TRBV12-4 to TRBJ2-7; 7 bases match TRBD1. The CDR3 spans 13 residues. The CDR3 loop reads CASSPGQASRQSF. The DNA for the CDR3 is TGTGCCAGCAGTCCTGGACAGGCCTCTCGCCAGTCCTTC.

The rearrangement uses TRBV20-1 and TRBJ2-7; D ambiguous. Germline CDR1 reads DFQATT; CDR2 reads SNEGSKA (reference sequence). Trimming shortened V by 0 bases and J by 6 bases, and 6 bases separated the two germline ends. The CDR3 spans 11 residues. The CDR3 reads CSARDRVEQYF. The CDR3, as DNA: TGCAGTGCTAGAGATAGGGTCGAGCAGTACTTC.

This clonotype was detected many times. This chain joins TRBV6-2 or TRBV6-3 and TRBJ2-6; D not resolved. The CDR3 covers 14 residues. Germline V gene data show CDR1 as MNHEY and CDR2 as SVGEGT. V was clipped by 7 bases and J by 0 bases, with 7 bases between them. The CDR3 loop is CASTENSGANVLTF. In DNA form, the CDR3 reads TGTGCCAGCACCGAGAACTCTGGGGCCAACGTCCTGACTTTC.